Listed below are T cell receptor beta chains from one sample, sequenced in a study of blood T cell repertoires in COVID-19. Clones were read by immunoSEQ multiplex PCR, and TCRdb kept only the in-frame ones, dropping some. This table has 250,000 to 400,000 clones, roughly 90% appearing once. Sequenced material: peripheral blood. Receptors were obtained from a woman aged 25 to 39 with COVID-19, enrolled during active disease. The CDR3 runs from the conserved cysteine through the conserved F or W. Each record gives: CDR3 length, J gene, D gene, V gene, clone size, CDR3 protein, CDR3 DNA. D genes are given only for firm matches. For some rows the clone size is stated as once, few or many, or as a class when expanded; others skip it.

15	TRBJ2-3	TRBD2	TRBV29-1	-	CSVVTSGRETDTQYF	TGCAGCGTTGTGACTAGCGGGAGAGAGACAGATACGCAGTATTTT
13	TRBJ2-2	-	TRBV3-1/TRBV3-2	-	CASSPGNTGELFF	TGTGCCAGCAGCCCGGGAAACACCGGGGAGCTGTTTTTT
17	TRBJ1-1	TRBD1	TRBV6-6	-	CASSRETPVQGTTEAFF	TGTGCCAGCAGTCGGGAAACCCCTGTACAGGGGACCACTGAAGCTTTCTTT
16	TRBJ1-5	-	TRBV27	once	CASGEGTANSNQPQHF	TGTGCCAGCGGGGAGGGGACGGCCAATAGCAATCAGCCCCAGCATTTT
15	TRBJ2-5	TRBD1	TRBV12-5	once	CAPRYYRDRGETQYF	TGTGCACCCAGATATTACCGGGACAGGGGAGAGACCCAGTACTTC
13	TRBJ2-1	TRBD2	TRBV2	-	CASRASGSNEQFF	TGTGCCAGCAGGGCTAGCGGGAGTAATGAGCAGTTCTTC
13	TRBJ2-7	TRBD1	TRBV19	-	CASRRTGSYEQYF	TGTGCCAGTAGGAGGACAGGCTCCTACGAGCAGTACTTC
12	TRBJ1-1	TRBD1	TRBV11-2	-	CASSLGTGGAFF	TGTGCCAGCAGCTTAGGAACAGGGGGAGCTTTCTTT
18	TRBJ2-1	TRBD2	TRBV18	-	CASSTNGLAGGRGNEQFF	TGTGCCAGCTCAACCAACGGACTAGCGGGAGGGCGGGGGAATGAGCAGTTCTTC
15	TRBJ2-7	TRBD1	TRBV19	-	CASRGWTGGKDEQYF	TGTGCCAGCCGGGGTTGGACAGGGGGAAAGGACGAGCAGTACTTC